This TCR beta chain was captured by sequencing in a study of CD8 T cells in Susac syndrome. General study findings and limits: TCR sequencing and HLA analysis covered a relatively small number of individuals.

Reverse transcription used about 0.45 to 1 ug RNA and random hexamers. Amplification of TCR beta CDR3 used immunoSEQ multiplex PCR across 54 Vbeta and 13 Jbeta. TCRdb itself ran the immunoSEQ multiplex PCR reads through MiXCR, one entry per CDR3 protein. The profile shows roughly 140,000 distinct CDR3 sequences, 95% to 96% of them singletons. The CDR3 consists of 15 residues. V lost 0 bases and J lost 2, with 11 bases in between. CDR1 and CDR2 (germline): LGHNA, YNFKEQ. Sequencing of TCR beta drew on CD8+ and CD4+ T cells from blood. With regard to this clonotype: The target antigen is unknown.

The chain carries TRBV4-2 and TRBJ2-7; D is perhaps TRBD2 (5 bases). Sequencing used CD8+ T cells from PBMCs. The receptor's source is a human donor with multiple sclerosis. Here the CDR3 reads CASSQEEGRTYEQYV. CDR3 sequence (DNA): TGTGCCAGCAGCCAAGAAGAGGGTCGAACCTACGAGCAGTACGTC.